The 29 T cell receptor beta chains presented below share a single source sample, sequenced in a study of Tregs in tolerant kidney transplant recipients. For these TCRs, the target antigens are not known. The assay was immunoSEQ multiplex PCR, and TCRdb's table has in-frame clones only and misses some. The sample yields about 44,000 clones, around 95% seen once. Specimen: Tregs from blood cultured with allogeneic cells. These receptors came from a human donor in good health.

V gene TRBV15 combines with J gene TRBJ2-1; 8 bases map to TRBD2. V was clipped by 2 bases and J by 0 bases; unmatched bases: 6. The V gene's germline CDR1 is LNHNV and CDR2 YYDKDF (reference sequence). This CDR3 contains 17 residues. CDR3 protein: CATSRTRSGSSYNEQFF. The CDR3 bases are TGTGCCACCAGCAGAACGCGCAGCGGGAGCTCCTACAATGAGCAGTTCTTC.

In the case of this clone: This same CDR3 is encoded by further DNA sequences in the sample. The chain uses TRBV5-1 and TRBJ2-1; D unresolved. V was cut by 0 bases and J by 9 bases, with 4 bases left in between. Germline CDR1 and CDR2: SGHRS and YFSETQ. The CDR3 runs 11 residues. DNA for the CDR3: TGCGCCAGCAGCTTGGCAGTTGAGCAGTTCTTC. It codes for CASSLAVEQFF.

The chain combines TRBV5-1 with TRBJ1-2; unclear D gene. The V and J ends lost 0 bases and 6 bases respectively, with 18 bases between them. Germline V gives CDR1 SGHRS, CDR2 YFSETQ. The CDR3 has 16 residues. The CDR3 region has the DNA TGCGCCAGCAGCTTGGAGGCGAGGGCAGCCAGCGATGGCTACACCTTC. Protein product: CASSLEARAASDGYTF.

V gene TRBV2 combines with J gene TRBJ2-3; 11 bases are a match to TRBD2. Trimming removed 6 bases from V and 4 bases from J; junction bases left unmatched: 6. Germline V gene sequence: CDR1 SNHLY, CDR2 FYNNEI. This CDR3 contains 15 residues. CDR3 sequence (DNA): TGTGCCAGCAGCGCCCTAGCGGGAGGCCCAGATACGCAGTATTTT. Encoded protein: CASSALAGGPDTQYF.

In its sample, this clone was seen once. The CDR3 DNA follows: TGTGCCTGGGACCCGGGATACGACATAGAGCAGTACTTC. Residues: CAWDPGYDIEQYF. The gene calls are TRBV30 and TRBJ2-7, with a weak D call TRBD2 (5 bases). CDR1 is GTSNPN and CDR2 is SVGIG in the germline V gene (reference sequence). Trimming pared 5 bases from V and 7 bases from J, leaving 18 bases between. The CDR3 length is 13 residues.

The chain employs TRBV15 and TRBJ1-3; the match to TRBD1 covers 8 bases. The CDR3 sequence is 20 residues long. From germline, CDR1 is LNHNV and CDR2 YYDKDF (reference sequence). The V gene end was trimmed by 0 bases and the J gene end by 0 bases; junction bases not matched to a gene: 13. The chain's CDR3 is CATSRDSTGVLVNSGNTIYF. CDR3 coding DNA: TGTGCCACCAGCAGAGATTCGACAGGGGTTTTAGTCAACTCTGGAAACACCATATATTTT.

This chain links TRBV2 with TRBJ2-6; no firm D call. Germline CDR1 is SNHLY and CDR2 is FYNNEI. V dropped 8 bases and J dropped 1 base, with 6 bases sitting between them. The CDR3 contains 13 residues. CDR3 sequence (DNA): TGTGCCAGCTTAGAATCTGGGGCCAACGTCCTGACTTTC. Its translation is CASLESGANVLTF.

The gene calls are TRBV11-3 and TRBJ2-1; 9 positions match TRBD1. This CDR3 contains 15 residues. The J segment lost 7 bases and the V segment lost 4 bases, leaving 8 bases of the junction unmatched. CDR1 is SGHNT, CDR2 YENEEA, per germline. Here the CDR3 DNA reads TGTGCCAGCAGCTCCCGGACAGGGGCCGTAAATGAGCAGTTCTTC. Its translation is CASSSRTGAVNEQFF.

The chain's CDR3 is CASSLRGGSYEQYF. The CDR3 DNA is TGTGCCAGCAGCTTACGAGGCGGCTCCTACGAGCAGTACTTC. The chain uses TRBV7-3 and TRBJ2-7; the D is unclear. The CDR3 length is 14 residues. The V gene lost 2 bases and the J gene lost 0 bases, with 8 bases spanning the gap. Germline CDR1 SGHTA, CDR2 FQGTGA.

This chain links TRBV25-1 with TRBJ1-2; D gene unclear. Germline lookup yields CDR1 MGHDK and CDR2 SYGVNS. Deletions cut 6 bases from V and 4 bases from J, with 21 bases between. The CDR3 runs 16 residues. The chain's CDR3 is CASRGGIGSVSYGYTF. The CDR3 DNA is TGTGCCAGCAGGGGCGGGATTGGAAGTGTAAGCTATGGCTACACCTTC.

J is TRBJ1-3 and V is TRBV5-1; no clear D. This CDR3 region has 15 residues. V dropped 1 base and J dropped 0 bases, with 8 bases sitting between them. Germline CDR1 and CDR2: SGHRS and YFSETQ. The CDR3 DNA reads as TGCGCCAGCAGCTTGTTTGGGGACTCTGGAAACACCATATATTTT. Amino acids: CASSLFGDSGNTIYF. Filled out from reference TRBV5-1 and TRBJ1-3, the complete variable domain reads KAGVTQTPRYLIKTRGQQVTLSCSPISGHRSVSWYQQTPGQGLQFLFEYFSETQRNKGNFPGRFSGRQFSNSRSEMNVSTLELGDSALYLCASSLFGDSGNTIYFGEGSWLTVV.

The CDR3 reads CASNSGGGYGYTF. The DNA for the CDR3 is TGTGCCAGCAATTCGGGCGGCGGCTATGGCTACACCTTC. The chain links TRBV6-5 to TRBJ1-2; D remains ambiguous. This CDR3 has 13 amino acids. The V and J ends lost 7 bases and 4 bases respectively, with 13 bases between them. CDR1 MNHEY and CDR2 SVGAGI come from the germline V gene.

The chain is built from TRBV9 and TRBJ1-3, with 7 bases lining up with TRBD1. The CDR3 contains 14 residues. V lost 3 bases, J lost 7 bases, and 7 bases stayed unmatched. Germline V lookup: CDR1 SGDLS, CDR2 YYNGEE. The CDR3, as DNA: TGTGCCAGCAGCGATGGCAGGGGGAGGAACACCATATATTTT. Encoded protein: CASSDGRGRNTIYF.

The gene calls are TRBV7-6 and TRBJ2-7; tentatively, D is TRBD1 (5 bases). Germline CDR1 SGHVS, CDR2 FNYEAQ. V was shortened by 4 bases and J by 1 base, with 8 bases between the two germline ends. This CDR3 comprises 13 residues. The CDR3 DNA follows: TGTGCCAGCAGCTCACAGGTGTCCTACGAGCAGTACTTC. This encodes CASSSQVSYEQYF.

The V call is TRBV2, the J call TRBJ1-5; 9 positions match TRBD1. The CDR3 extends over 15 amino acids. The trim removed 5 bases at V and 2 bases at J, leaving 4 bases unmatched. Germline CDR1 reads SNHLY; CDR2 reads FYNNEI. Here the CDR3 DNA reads TGTGCCAGCAGTTCACAGGGGGCGGGCAATCAGCCCCAGCATTTT. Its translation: CASSSQGAGNQPQHF.

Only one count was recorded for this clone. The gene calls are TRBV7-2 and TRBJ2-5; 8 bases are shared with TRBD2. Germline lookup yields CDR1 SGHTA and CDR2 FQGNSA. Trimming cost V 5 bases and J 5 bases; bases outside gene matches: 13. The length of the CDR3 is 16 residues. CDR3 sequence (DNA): TGTGCCAGCAGCCTGGGTTTAGCGGGACCTCTCGAGACCCAGTACTTC. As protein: CASSLGLAGPLETQYF.

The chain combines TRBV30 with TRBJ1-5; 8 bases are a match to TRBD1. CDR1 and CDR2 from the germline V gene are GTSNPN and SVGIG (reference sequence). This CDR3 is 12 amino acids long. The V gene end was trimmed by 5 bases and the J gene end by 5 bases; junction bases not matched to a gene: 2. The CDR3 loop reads CAWGQGDQPQHF. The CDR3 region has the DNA TGTGCCTGGGGACAGGGAGATCAGCCCCAGCATTTT.

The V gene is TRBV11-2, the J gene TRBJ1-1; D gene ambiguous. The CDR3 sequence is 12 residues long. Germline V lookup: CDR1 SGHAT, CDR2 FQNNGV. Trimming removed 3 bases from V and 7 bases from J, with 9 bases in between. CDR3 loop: CASSFSSLEAFF. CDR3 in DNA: TGTGCCAGCAGCTTTAGCAGTCTTGAAGCTTTCTTT. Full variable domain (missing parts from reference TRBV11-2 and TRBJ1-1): EAGVAQSPRYKIIEKRQSVAFWCNPISGHATLYWYQQILGQGPKLLIQFQNNGVVDDSQLPKDRFSAERLKGVDSTLKIQPAKLEDSAVYLCASSFSSLEAFFGQGTRLTVV.

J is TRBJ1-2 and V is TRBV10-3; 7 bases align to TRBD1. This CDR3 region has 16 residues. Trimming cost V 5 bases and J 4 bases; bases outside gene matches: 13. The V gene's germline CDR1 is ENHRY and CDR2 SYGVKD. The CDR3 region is CAISRDPRDSGYGYTF. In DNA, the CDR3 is TGTGCCATCAGTCGTGACCCACGGGACAGCGGCTATGGCTACACCTTC.

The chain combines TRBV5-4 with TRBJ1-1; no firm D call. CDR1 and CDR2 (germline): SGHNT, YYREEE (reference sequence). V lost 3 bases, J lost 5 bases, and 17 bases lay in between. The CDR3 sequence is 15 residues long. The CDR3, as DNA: TGTGCCAGCAGCTCCTCCTACCCCCGGGGAACTGAAGCTTTCTTT. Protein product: CASSSSYPRGTEAFF.

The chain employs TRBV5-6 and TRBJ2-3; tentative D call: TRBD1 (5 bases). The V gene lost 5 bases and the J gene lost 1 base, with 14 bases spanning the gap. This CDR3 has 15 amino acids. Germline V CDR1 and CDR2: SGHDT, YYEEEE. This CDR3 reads CASRYWGRRTDTQYF. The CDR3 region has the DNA TGTGCCAGCAGGTACTGGGGCAGACGCACAGATACGCAGTATTTT.

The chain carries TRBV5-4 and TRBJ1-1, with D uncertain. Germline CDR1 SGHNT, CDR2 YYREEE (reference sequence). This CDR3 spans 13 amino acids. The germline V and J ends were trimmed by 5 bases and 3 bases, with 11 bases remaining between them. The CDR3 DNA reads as TGTGCCAGCAGAAGTCAGAGTTACACTGAAGCTTTCTTT. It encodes CASRSQSYTEAFF.

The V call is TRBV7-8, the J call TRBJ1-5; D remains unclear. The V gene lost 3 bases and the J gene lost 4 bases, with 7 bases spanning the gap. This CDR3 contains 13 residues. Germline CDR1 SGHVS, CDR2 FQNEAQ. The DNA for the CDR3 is TGTGCCAGCAGCTTTCCGGGAAATCAGCCCCAGCATTTT. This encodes CASSFPGNQPQHF.

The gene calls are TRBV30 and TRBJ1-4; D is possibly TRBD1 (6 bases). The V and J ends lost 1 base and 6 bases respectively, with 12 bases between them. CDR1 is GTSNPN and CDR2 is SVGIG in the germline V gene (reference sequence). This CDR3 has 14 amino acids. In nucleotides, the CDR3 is TGTGCCTGGAGTGAACAGGGTTGGTATGAAAAACTGTTTTTT. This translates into CAWSEQGWYEKLFF.

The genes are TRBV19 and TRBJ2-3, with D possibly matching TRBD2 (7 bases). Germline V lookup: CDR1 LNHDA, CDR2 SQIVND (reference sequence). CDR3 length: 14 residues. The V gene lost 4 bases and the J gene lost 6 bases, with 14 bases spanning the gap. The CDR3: CASSTRGAMDTQYF. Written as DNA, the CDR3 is TGTGCCAGTAGTACCCGGGGGGCGATGGATACGCAGTATTTT.

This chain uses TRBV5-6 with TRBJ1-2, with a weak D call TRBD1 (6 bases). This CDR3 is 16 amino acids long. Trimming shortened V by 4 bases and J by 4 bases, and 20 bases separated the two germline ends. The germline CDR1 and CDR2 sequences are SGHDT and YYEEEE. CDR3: CASSAGTIQGPYGYTF. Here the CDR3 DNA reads TGTGCCAGCAGCGCCGGGACAATCCAAGGACCCTATGGCTACACCTTC.

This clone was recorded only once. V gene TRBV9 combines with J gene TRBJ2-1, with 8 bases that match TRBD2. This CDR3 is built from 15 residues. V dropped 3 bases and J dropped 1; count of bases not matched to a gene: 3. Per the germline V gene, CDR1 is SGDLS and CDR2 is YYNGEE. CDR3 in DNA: TGTGCCAGCAGCGAGCGCGGGAGGTCCTACAATGAGCAGTTCTTC. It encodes CASSERGRSYNEQFF.

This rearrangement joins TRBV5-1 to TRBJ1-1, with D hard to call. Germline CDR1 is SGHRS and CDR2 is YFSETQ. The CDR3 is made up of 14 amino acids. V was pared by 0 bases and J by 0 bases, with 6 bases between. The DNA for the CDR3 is TGCGCCAGCAGCTTGGATGGTATGAACACTGAAGCTTTCTTT. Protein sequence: CASSLDGMNTEAFF.

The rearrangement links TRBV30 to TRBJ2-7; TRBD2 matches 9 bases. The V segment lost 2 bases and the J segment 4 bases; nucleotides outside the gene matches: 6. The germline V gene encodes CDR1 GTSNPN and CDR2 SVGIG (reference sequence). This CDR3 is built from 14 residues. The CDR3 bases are TGTGCCTGGAGTCCCGCGGGAGGGCCTTACGAGCAGTACTTC. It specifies CAWSPAGGPYEQYF.